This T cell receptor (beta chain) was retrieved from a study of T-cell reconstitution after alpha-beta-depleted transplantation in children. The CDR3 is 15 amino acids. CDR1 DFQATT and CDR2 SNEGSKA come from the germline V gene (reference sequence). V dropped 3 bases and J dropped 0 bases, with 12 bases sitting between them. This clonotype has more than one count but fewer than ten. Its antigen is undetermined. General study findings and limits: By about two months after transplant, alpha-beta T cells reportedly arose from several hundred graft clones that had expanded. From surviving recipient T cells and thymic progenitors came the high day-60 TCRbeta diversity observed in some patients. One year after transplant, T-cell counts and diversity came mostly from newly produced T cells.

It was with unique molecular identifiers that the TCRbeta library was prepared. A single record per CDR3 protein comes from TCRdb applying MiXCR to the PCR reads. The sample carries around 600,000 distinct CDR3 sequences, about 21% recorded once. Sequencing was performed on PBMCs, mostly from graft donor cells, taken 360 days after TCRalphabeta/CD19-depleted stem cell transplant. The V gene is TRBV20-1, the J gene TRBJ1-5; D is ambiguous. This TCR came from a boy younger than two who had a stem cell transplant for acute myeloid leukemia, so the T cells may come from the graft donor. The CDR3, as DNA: TGCAGTGCTAGGAGGACGGACTATAGCAATCAGCCCCAGCATTTT. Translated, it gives CSARRTDYSNQPQHF.